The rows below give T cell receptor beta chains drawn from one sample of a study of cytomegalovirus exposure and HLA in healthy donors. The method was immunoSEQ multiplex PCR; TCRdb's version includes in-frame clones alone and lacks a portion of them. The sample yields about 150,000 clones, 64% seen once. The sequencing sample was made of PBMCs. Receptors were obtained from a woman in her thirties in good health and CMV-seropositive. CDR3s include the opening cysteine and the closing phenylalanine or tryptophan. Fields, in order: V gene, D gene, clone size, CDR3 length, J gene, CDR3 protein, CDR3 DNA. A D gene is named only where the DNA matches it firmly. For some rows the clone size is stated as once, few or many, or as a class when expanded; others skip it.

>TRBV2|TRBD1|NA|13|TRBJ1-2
CASSIDRDYGYTF
TGTGCCAGCAGTATAGACAGGGACTATGGCTACACCTTC
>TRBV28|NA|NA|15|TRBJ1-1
CASSLLTGTPTEAFF
TGTGCCAGCAGTTTATTAACAGGGACCCCGACTGAAGCTTTCTTT
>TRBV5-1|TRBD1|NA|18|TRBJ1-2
CASSLDGTGGGLSYGYTF
TGCGCCAGCAGCTTGGACGGGACAGGGGGCGGATTGAGCTATGGCTACACCTTC
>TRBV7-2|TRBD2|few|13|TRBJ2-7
CASSLLAGGEQYF
TGTGCCAGCAGCTTGCTAGCGGGAGGAGAGCAGTACTTC
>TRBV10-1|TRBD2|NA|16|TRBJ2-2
CASSWTSGGPAGELFF
TGCGCCAGCAGTTGGACATCGGGAGGGCCAGCCGGGGAGCTGTTTTTT
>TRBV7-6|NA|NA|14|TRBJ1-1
CASSLAGVNTEAFF
TGTGCCAGCAGCTTAGCGGGAGTGAACACTGAAGCTTTCTTT
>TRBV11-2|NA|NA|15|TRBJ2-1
CASSLSAGSYNEQFF
TGTGCCAGCAGCTTATCGGCAGGCTCCTACAATGAGCAGTTCTTC
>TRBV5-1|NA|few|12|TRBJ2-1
CASSYSGYEQFF
TGCGCCAGCAGCTATAGCGGCTATGAGCAGTTCTTC
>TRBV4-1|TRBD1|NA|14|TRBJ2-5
CASSKGAGGETQYF
TGCGCCAGTTCGAAGGGGGCGGGCGGAGAGACCCAGTACTTC
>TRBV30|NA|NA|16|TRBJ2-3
CAWSRGALLLTDTQYF
TGTGCCTGGAGTCGAGGTGCCCTACTCCTCACAGATACGCAGTATTTT
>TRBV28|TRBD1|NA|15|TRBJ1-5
CASSRGTGPNQPQHF
TGTGCCAGCAGCCGTGGGACAGGTCCCAATCAGCCCCAGCATTTT
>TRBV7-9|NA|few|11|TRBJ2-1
CASSARNEQFF
TGTGCCAGCAGCGCCAGAAATGAGCAGTTCTTC
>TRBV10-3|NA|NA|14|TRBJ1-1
CAISARGSNTEAFF
TGTGCCATCAGTGCGCGGGGATCGAACACTGAAGCTTTCTTT
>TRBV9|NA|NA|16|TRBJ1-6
CASSVGGFSYNSPLHF
TGTGCCAGCAGCGTGGGGGGTTTCTCCTATAATTCACCCCTCCACTTT
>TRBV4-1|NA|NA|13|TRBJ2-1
CASSRYAGNEQFF
TGCGCCAGCAGCCGTTATGCCGGCAATGAGCAGTTCTTC
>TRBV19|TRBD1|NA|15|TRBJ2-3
CASSIIGRGTDTQYF
TGTGCCAGTAGTATAATAGGCAGGGGGACAGATACGCAGTATTTT
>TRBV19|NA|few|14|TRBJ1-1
CASTRQVLNTEAFF
TGTGCCAGTACTAGACAGGTATTGAACACTGAAGCTTTCTTT
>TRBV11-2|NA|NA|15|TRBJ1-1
CASRNRIHMNTEAFF
TGTGCCAGCCGAAACAGAATTCATATGAACACTGAAGCTTTCTTT
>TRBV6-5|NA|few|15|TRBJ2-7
CASRHGAGGSYEQYF
TGTGCCAGCAGACACGGCGCCGGGGGCTCCTACGAGCAGTACTTC
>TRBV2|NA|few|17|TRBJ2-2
CASSVNREGPNTGELFF
TGTGCCAGCAGTGTCAACAGGGAAGGCCCGAACACCGGGGAGCTGTTTTTT
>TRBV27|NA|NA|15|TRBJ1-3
CASSLSAGSGNTIYF
TGTGCCAGCAGTTTATCAGCGGGCTCTGGAAACACCATATATTTT
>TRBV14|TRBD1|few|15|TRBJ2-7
CASSYTTGESYEQYF
TGTGCCAGCAGCTATACGACAGGGGAGTCCTACGAGCAGTACTTC
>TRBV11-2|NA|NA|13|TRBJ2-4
CASSPGLRNIQYF
TGTGCCAGCAGCCCGGGACTCAGGAACATTCAGTACTTC
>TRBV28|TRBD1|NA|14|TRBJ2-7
CASKRQGPYYEQYF
TGTGCCAGCAAGAGACAGGGGCCTTACTACGAGCAGTACTTC
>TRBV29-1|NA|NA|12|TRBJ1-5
CSVGGVGQPQHF
TGCAGCGTTGGCGGGGTTGGACAGCCCCAGCATTTT
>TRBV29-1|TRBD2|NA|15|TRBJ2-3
CSVTLPRGNTDTQYF
TGCAGCGTCACCCTTCCGCGGGGGAACACAGATACGCAGTATTTT
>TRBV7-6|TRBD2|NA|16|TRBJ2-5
CASSEGTSALSQTQYF
TGTGCCAGCAGCGAGGGGACTAGCGCTCTGTCCCAGACCCAGTACTTC
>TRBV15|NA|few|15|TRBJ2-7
CATSREGSGADEQYF
TGTGCCACCAGCAGAGAGGGTTCAGGGGCGGACGAGCAGTACTTC
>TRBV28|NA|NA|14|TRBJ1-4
CASSLQGEGEKLFF
TGTGCCAGCAGTTTGCAAGGGGAAGGTGAAAAACTGTTTTTT
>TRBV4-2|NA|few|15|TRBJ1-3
CASSQVGGTGNTIYF
TGTGCCAGCAGCCAAGTGGGGGGGACTGGAAACACCATATATTTT
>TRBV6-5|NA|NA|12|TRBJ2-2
CASSRDTGELFF
TGTGCCAGCAGCAGGGACACCGGGGAGCTGTTTTTT
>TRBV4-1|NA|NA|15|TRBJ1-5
CASSQDPRGNQPQHF
TGCGCCAGCAGCCAAGATCCTCGGGGGAATCAGCCCCAGCATTTT
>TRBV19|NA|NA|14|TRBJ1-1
CASSIRPNRGEAFF
TGTGCCAGTAGTATCCGCCCCAACCGGGGTGAAGCTTTCTTT
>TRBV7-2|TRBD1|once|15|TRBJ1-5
CASSSGTGGFQPQHF
TGTGCCAGCAGCTCCGGGACAGGGGGTTTTCAGCCCCAGCATTTT
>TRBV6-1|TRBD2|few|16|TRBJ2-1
CASSDPAGGSYNEQFF
TGTGCCAGCAGTGACCCAGCGGGGGGGTCCTACAATGAGCAGTTCTTC
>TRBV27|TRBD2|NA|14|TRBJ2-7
CASSLSSGSYEQYF
TGTGCCAGCAGTTTATCTAGCGGGAGCTACGAGCAGTACTTC
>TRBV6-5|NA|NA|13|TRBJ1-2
CASSNTGAYGYTF
TGTGCCAGCAGCAATACCGGAGCGTATGGCTACACCTTC
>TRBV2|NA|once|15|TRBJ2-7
CASSERGRVPYEQYF
TGTGCCAGCAGTGAAAGGGGCAGGGTGCCCTACGAGCAGTACTTC
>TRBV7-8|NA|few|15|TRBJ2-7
CASSLTAESTSGQYF
TGTGCCAGCAGCTTAACAGCGGAATCTACGAGCGGGCAGTACTTC
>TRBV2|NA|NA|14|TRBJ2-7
CASSLTGLSYEQYF
TGTGCCAGCAGCCTGACAGGTTTGTCCTACGAGCAGTACTTC
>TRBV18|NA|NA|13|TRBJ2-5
CASSPGTPETQYF
TGTGCCAGCTCACCGGGGACACCCGAGACCCAGTACTTC
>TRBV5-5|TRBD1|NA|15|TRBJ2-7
CASSLRGTGAAQWYF
TGTGCCAGCAGCTTGAGGGGGACAGGGGCCGCTCAGTGGTACTTC
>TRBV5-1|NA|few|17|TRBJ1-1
CASSLDGYGRGNTEAFF
TGCGCCAGCAGCTTGGATGGTTACGGCAGGGGGAACACTGAAGCTTTCTTT
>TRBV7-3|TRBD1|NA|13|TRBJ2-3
CASSPDREDTQYF
TGTGCCAGCAGCCCGGACAGGGAAGATACGCAGTATTTT
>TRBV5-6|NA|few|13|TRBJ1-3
CAISQGRGNTIYF
TGTGCCATCAGTCAGGGGCGAGGAAACACCATATATTTT
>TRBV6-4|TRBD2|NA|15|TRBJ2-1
CASSGVAGGNNEQFF
TGTGCCAGCAGTGGTGTCGCGGGGGGGAACAATGAGCAGTTCTTC
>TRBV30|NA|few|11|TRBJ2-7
CAWSGGYEQYF
TGTGCCTGGAGTGGAGGCTACGAGCAGTACTTC
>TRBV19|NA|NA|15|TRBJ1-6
CASSILPTYNSPLHF
TGTGCCAGTAGTATTCTACCGACTTATAATTCACCCCTCCACTTT
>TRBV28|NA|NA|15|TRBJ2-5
CASSHGREGGETQYF
TGTGCCAGCAGTCACGGCAGAGAGGGTGGAGAGACCCAGTACTTC
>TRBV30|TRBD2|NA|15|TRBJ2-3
CAWTIAGGPRDTQYF
TGTGCCTGGACCATAGCGGGAGGGCCGAGAGATACGCAGTATTTT
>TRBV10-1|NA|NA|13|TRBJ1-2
CASSLTGDYGYTF
TGCGCCAGCAGTTTGACCGGGGACTATGGCTACACCTTC
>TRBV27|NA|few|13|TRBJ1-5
CASSRQGNQPQHF
TGTGCCAGCAGCCGACAAGGCAATCAGCCCCAGCATTTT
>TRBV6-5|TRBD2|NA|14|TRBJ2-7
CASSDSGRRAEQYF
TGTGCCAGCAGTGATAGCGGGAGAAGGGCCGAGCAGTACTTC
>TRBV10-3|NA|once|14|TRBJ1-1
CAIRERDTKGEAFF
TGTGCCATCAGAGAGAGGGACACCAAAGGAGAAGCTTTCTTT
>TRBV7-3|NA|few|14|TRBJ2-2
CASTKTGVGGELFF
TGTGCCAGCACCAAAACCGGGGTAGGAGGGGAGCTGTTTTTT
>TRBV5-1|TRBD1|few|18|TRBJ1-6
CASSLNANRDRVSSPLHF
TGCGCCAGCAGCTTGAACGCTAACCGGGACAGGGTTAGTTCACCCCTCCACTTT
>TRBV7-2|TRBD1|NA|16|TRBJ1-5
CASSPGRGSPNQPQHF
TGTGCCAGCAGCCCCGGCAGGGGGTCCCCTAATCAGCCCCAGCATTTT
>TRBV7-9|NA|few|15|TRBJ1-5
CASTDSGGSNQPQHF
TGTGCCAGCACCGATTCCGGAGGTAGCAATCAGCCCCAGCATTTT
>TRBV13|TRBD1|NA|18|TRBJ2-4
CASSPSGQAVLAKNIQYF
TGTGCCAGCAGCCCCAGTGGACAGGCCGTCCTAGCCAAAAACATTCAGTACTTC